This T cell receptor (beta chain) was documented in a study of PD-1 blockade in classical Hodgkin lymphoma. The study, taken as a whole, reports: Complete responders started with a diversity level that resembled newly diagnosed patients at baseline.

Each patient relapsed following autologous stem cell transplantation, and prior brentuximab vedotin exposure differed. Here immunoSEQ multiplex PCR was the method, and the copy in TCRdb shows in-frame clones only, minus some. The sample contains 20,000 to 25,000 clones, about four fifths of which appear only once. The V end lost 2 bases, the J end lost 0 bases, and 5 bases lay between the germline ends. CDR1 and CDR2 from the germline V gene are MNHNY and SVGAGI (reference sequence). The CDR3 covers 13 residues. Concerning this clone itself: The antigen remains undetermined.

Sequencing used peripheral blood mononuclear cells (PBMCs), obtained before the second cycle of nivolumab. The sequence came from a human donor with classical Hodgkin lymphoma. This chain connects TRBV6-6 to TRBJ2-7; D not resolved. The CDR3 DNA follows: TGTGCCAGCAGTTACGCGCGCTCCTACGAGCAGTACTTC. This gives the protein CASSYARSYEQYF.